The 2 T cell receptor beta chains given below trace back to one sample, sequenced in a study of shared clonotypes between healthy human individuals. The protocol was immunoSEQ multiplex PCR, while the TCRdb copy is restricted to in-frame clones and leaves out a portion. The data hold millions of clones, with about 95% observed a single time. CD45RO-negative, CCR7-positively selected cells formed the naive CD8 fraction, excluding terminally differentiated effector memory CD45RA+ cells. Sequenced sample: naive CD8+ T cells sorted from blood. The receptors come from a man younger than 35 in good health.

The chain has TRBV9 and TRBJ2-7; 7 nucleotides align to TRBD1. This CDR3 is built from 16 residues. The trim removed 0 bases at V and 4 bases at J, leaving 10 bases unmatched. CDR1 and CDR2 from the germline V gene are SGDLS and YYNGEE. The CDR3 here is CASSVAPGTDRYEQYF. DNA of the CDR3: TGTGCCAGCAGCGTAGCTCCCGGGACAGACAGATACGAGCAGTACTTC. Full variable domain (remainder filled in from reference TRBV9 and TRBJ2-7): DSGVTQTPKHLITATGQRVTLRCSPRSGDLSVYWYQQSLDQGLQFLIQYYNGEERAKGNILERFSAQQFPDLHSELNLSSLELGDSALYFCASSVAPGTDRYEQYFGPGTRLTVT.

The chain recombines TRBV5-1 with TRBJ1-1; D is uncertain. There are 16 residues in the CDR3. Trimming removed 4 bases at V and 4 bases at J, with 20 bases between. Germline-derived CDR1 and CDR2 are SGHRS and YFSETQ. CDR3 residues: CASSLRGGSPATEAFF. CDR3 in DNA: TGCGCCAGCAGCCTCCGTGGCGGGAGCCCGGCCACTGAAGCTTTCTTT.